The 5 T cell receptor beta chains below come from one sample, sequenced in a study of blood T cells in healthy people across ages. Through a sample-barcoded 5' primer and a J-beta primer mix, a second PCR was run for about 7 to 12 cycles. MiXCR was run by TCRdb on the 5' RACE reads, yielding one entry per CDR3 protein. The data contain 1 million or so distinct CDR3 sequences, 25% of them singletons. The sample was also linked to a second study, of T cells of mothers and their children.

Specimen: blood. The receptors were gathered from a girl between 2 and 10 years old in good health.

The table lists this clonotype with a few counts. The chain has TRBV28 and TRBJ2-5; TRBD2 matches 8 bases. The V segment lost 3 bases and the J segment 7 bases; nucleotides outside the gene matches: 13. The CDR3 is 16 amino acids. The germline gives CDR1 MDHEN, CDR2 SYDVKM. The CDR3 spells CASSLPLAGGQGTQYF. For the CDR3, the DNA is TGTGCCAGCAGTTTGCCCCTAGCGGGCGGGCAGGGGACCCAGTACTTC.

The chain carries TRBV7-9 and TRBJ1-5, with 9 bases matching TRBD1. The V gene's germline CDR1 is SEHNR and CDR2 FQNEAQ (reference sequence). V shed 5 bases and J 2 bases; nucleotides not matched to a gene: 7. CDR3 length: 16 amino acids. The CDR3 region is CASSGGRTGGNQPQHF. The CDR3 DNA is TGTGCCAGCAGCGGGGGAAGGACAGGGGGCAATCAGCCCCAGCATTTT.

The chain joins TRBV27 to TRBJ2-6; no firm D call. Trimming took 2 bases from V and 0 from J, leaving 14 bases between them. Germline-derived CDR1 and CDR2 are MNHEY and SMNVEV (reference sequence). The CDR3 consists of 18 residues. In nucleotides, the CDR3 is TGTGCCAGCAGTTTAATATCAGACAAACTCTCTGGGGCCAACGTCCTGACTTTC. Encoded protein: CASSLISDKLSGANVLTF.

This clonotype has a handful of counts. V usage is TRBV20-1 and J usage is TRBJ2-1, with 8 bases lining up with TRBD1. Germline V CDR1 and CDR2: DFQATT, SNEGSKA (reference sequence). With V trimmed by 8 bases and J by 6 bases, 6 bases remained unmatched. The CDR3 loop spans 12 amino acids. The CDR3 protein is CSTQDRANEQFF. The CDR3 DNA reads TGCAGTACTCAGGACAGGGCCAATGAGCAGTTCTTC.

This clonotype was seen only a few times. The chain recombines TRBV28 with TRBJ2-7; a possible D gene is TRBD2 (6 bases). The V gene's germline CDR1 is MDHEN and CDR2 SYDVKM. This CDR3 spans 15 amino acids. V gave up 6 bases and J gave up 5 bases, with 20 bases separating them. This CDR3 reads CASSLEGRGSDEQYF. The CDR3 DNA reads as TGTGCCAGCAGCCTGGAGGGTCGGGGGAGCGACGAGCAGTACTTC. The complete variable domain, with remaining parts taken from reference TRBV28 and TRBJ2-7, reads DVKVTQSSRYLVKRTGEKVFLECVQDMDHENMFWYRQDPGLGLRLIYFSYDVKMKEKGDIPEGYSVSREKKERFSLILESASTNQTSMYLCASSLEGRGSDEQYFGPGTRLTVT.